This TCR beta chain appears in the sequencing data of a study of early T cells in non-severe SARS-CoV-2 infection. This clonotype occurred a few times. One end of the junction is discordant with germline, which a read error may explain. The CDR3 totals 16 residues. CDR1 is SSHAT and CDR2 is FNYEAQ in the germline V gene (reference sequence). TCRdb reprocessed the 5' RACE reads via MiXCR and lists one record per CDR3 protein. The table records about 100,000 distinct CDR3 sequences, around 10% of them present only once. The rearrangement uses TRBV7-7 and TRBJ2-7; D is ambiguous. The specimen sequenced was whole blood. The source is an adult who was a healthcare worker with PCR-confirmed SARS-CoV-2 infection or an uninfected control (not recorded which). The CDR3 reads CASSAGPPHEPYEQYF. CDR3 coding DNA: TGTGCTAGCAGCGCCGGACCCCCACACGAACCCTACGAGCAGTACTTC.